This paragraph reports one TCR beta chain. This clonotype has a handful of counts. Its antigen is still unknown. There are no base qualities to consult, and no much larger clone falls within one base. TCRdb records Illumina NovaSeq 6000 as the sequencer. TCRalpha and TCRbeta cDNA libraries were constructed by 5'RACE with constant-segment primers, with sample barcodes and unique molecular identifiers being introduced. RNA was extracted from every sample with Trizol reagent. The libraries were amplified in two PCR steps, and the second step added a second sample barcode and Illumina TruSeq adapters. Libraries were sequenced on an Illumina NovaSeq with 2 x 150 bp paired-end reads. As for the authors' bioinformatics: The reads were demultiplexed and collapsed into UMI-guided consensus sequences using migec v1.2.7. With mixcr v2.1.11, UMI consensuses were aligned to TRA and TRB V and J templates and assembled into clonotypes. A clonotype was counted as expanded or contracted only if both edgeR and NoisET called the change significant, with noise models trained on biological replicates. For edgeR calls, the thresholds were a false discovery rate-adjusted p below 0.01 and a log2 fold-change of 1. As an exploratory analysis of dynamics, max-normalized trajectories of the 1000 most abundant clonotypes were examined with PCA combined with hierarchical clustering. Each responding clone was given a CD4 or CD8 phenotype based on the CD4+ and CD8+ repertoires, which had been sequenced separately. TCRdb cleaned the public reads at Q25 with fastp, built clones with MiXCR and kept in-frame beta chains. Identical CDR3 protein sequences are pooled into one entry, listed with their most common genes and DNA. For this entry, the V and J calls and clone size follow TCRdb and not the study's own pipeline. In this sample the table shows fewer than 700,000 distinct CDR3 sequences, approximately 21% of which occur a single time. The top ten clonotypes cover around 8.4% of the sample.

These data originate in a study of T-cell memory formation after mild COVID-19 (dated by TCRdb to the early 2020s). Context from the whole study: TCR sequence clusters from the two donors were largely donor specific. In two donors, T-cell clones that expanded and contracted after mild COVID-19 were followed by sequencing TCRalpha and TCRbeta repertoires longitudinally. The cohort was made up of two young adult volunteers, one female and one male, who were previously healthy. The paper's findings and limits, for the study overall: Contracting CD4+ clones were located mainly in the CM and EM memory subsets, whereas CD8+ clones were found to be enriched in EMRA. Only two mild cases were covered by the study, and larger cohorts that include severe cases with pre-infection samples were considered necessary. SARS-CoV-2 specificity was not confirmed for the second-wave clones peaking on day 37. From day 15 to 85, contracting clones showed balanced CD4/CD8 phenotypes, whereas a second wave of clones that expanded from day 15 to 37 leaned towards CD4+. Some responding clones were detected in pre-infection memory, which suggested that pre-existing cross-reactive memory T cells had joined the SARS-CoV-2 response.

PBMCs were isolated by Ficoll-Paque density gradient centrifugation. The germline V gene specifies MNHEY as CDR1 and SVGAGI as CDR2. After removal of 4 bases from V and 5 bases from J, the junction retains 7 bases not matched to a gene. Including the terminal cysteine and phenylalanine, the CDR3 comprises 14 residues. CDR3 DNA only is kept here, 42 bases in frame from base 1. This sequence was found in an adult woman who had mild COVID-19 (a few samples of this study predate the infection). The sample titles of this study are shuffled in the database, so cell type and time point are left out; the donor was told from shared clones. Rearrangement joined TRBV6-5 to TRBJ2-5; 7 central bases correspond to TRBD1. The specimen was PBMCs or a T cell subset sorted from them (not recorded which). The CDR3 region reads CASSLPGGGETQYF. The DNA sequence follows: TGTGCCAGCAGTTTGCCAGGGGGTGGTGAGACCCAGTACTTC.